The subject of this entry is one T cell receptor beta chain. Its cognate antigen is unknown. The sample belongs to a study of STAT5B mutations in CD4+ large granular lymphocyte leukemia. Study-wide points: Without putative leukemic clones, patient CD4-sorted repertoires remained more clonal than healthy CD4+ repertoires. TRBV06-family usage was enriched in top patient clones (8/27) versus controls (2/35).

Buffy coats from healthy blood donors served as controls. V lost 2 bases and J 5 bases, leaving 11 bases between the germline ends. CDR3 length equals 13 residues. The V gene's germline CDR1 is SGDLS and CDR2 YYNGEE. TCRdb's table, derived via immunoSEQ multiplex PCR, lists solely in-frame clones and lacks some. The table includes 30,000 to 35,000 clones, more than 80% detected once. This chain joins TRBV9 and TRBJ2-7; weak D call: TRBD2 (5 bases). This receptor was obtained from a human donor in good health. Sequenced: CD4+ T cells from blood buffy coats. The CDR3 DNA reads TGTGCCAGCAGCGTGAGAGGGAGTAACGAGCAGTACTTC. Amino acids: CASSVRGSNEQYF.